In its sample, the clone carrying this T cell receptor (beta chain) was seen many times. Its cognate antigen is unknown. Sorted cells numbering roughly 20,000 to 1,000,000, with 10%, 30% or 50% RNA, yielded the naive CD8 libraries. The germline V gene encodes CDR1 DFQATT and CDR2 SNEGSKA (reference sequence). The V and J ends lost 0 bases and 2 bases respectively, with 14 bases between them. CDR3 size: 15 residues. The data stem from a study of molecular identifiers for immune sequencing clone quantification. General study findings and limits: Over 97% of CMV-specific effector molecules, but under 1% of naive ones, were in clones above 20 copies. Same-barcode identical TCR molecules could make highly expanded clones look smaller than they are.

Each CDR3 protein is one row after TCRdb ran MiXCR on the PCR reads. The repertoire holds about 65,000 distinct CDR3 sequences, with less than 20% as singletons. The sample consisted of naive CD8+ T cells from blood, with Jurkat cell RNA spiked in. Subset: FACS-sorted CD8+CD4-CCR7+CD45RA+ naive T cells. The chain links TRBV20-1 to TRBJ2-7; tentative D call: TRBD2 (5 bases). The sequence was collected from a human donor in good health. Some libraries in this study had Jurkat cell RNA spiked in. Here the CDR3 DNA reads TGCAGTGCTAGAGATGGAGGAGGAACCACCTACGAGCAGTACTTC. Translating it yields CSARDGGGTTYEQYF.